This T cell receptor beta chain appears in the sequencing data of a study of blood T cell repertoires in COVID-19. Background on the study: Sites across the United States, Italy and Spain contributed samples from acute and convalescent COVID-19. From T cells, B-cell-depleted T cells, or PBMCs came the material, which was cDNA or gDNA.

Original data processing: Researchers report that nucleated cell counts were estimated from reference gene primer amplification. Libraries were prepared by immunoSEQ multiplex PCR; TCRdb keeps only in-frame clonotypes and omits some of them. V and J calls plus clone size are reproduced from that table; the DNA served to infer D and trimming. The sample has tens of thousands of clones; approximately 85% are singletons. The trim removed 5 bases at V and 8 bases at J, leaving 10 bases unmatched. Per germline, CDR1 MNHEY and CDR2 SMNVEV (reference sequence). The CDR3 has 15 residues. Sequenced material: peripheral blood. V and J are TRBV27 and TRBJ1-4; 8 bases are shared with TRBD1. The TCR comes from a human donor in a cohort sampled during active COVID-19. The CDR3 region is CASSQPTGGAEKLFF. The CDR3 region has the DNA TGTGCCAGCAGTCAACCCACAGGGGGAGCGGAAAAACTGTTTTTT.